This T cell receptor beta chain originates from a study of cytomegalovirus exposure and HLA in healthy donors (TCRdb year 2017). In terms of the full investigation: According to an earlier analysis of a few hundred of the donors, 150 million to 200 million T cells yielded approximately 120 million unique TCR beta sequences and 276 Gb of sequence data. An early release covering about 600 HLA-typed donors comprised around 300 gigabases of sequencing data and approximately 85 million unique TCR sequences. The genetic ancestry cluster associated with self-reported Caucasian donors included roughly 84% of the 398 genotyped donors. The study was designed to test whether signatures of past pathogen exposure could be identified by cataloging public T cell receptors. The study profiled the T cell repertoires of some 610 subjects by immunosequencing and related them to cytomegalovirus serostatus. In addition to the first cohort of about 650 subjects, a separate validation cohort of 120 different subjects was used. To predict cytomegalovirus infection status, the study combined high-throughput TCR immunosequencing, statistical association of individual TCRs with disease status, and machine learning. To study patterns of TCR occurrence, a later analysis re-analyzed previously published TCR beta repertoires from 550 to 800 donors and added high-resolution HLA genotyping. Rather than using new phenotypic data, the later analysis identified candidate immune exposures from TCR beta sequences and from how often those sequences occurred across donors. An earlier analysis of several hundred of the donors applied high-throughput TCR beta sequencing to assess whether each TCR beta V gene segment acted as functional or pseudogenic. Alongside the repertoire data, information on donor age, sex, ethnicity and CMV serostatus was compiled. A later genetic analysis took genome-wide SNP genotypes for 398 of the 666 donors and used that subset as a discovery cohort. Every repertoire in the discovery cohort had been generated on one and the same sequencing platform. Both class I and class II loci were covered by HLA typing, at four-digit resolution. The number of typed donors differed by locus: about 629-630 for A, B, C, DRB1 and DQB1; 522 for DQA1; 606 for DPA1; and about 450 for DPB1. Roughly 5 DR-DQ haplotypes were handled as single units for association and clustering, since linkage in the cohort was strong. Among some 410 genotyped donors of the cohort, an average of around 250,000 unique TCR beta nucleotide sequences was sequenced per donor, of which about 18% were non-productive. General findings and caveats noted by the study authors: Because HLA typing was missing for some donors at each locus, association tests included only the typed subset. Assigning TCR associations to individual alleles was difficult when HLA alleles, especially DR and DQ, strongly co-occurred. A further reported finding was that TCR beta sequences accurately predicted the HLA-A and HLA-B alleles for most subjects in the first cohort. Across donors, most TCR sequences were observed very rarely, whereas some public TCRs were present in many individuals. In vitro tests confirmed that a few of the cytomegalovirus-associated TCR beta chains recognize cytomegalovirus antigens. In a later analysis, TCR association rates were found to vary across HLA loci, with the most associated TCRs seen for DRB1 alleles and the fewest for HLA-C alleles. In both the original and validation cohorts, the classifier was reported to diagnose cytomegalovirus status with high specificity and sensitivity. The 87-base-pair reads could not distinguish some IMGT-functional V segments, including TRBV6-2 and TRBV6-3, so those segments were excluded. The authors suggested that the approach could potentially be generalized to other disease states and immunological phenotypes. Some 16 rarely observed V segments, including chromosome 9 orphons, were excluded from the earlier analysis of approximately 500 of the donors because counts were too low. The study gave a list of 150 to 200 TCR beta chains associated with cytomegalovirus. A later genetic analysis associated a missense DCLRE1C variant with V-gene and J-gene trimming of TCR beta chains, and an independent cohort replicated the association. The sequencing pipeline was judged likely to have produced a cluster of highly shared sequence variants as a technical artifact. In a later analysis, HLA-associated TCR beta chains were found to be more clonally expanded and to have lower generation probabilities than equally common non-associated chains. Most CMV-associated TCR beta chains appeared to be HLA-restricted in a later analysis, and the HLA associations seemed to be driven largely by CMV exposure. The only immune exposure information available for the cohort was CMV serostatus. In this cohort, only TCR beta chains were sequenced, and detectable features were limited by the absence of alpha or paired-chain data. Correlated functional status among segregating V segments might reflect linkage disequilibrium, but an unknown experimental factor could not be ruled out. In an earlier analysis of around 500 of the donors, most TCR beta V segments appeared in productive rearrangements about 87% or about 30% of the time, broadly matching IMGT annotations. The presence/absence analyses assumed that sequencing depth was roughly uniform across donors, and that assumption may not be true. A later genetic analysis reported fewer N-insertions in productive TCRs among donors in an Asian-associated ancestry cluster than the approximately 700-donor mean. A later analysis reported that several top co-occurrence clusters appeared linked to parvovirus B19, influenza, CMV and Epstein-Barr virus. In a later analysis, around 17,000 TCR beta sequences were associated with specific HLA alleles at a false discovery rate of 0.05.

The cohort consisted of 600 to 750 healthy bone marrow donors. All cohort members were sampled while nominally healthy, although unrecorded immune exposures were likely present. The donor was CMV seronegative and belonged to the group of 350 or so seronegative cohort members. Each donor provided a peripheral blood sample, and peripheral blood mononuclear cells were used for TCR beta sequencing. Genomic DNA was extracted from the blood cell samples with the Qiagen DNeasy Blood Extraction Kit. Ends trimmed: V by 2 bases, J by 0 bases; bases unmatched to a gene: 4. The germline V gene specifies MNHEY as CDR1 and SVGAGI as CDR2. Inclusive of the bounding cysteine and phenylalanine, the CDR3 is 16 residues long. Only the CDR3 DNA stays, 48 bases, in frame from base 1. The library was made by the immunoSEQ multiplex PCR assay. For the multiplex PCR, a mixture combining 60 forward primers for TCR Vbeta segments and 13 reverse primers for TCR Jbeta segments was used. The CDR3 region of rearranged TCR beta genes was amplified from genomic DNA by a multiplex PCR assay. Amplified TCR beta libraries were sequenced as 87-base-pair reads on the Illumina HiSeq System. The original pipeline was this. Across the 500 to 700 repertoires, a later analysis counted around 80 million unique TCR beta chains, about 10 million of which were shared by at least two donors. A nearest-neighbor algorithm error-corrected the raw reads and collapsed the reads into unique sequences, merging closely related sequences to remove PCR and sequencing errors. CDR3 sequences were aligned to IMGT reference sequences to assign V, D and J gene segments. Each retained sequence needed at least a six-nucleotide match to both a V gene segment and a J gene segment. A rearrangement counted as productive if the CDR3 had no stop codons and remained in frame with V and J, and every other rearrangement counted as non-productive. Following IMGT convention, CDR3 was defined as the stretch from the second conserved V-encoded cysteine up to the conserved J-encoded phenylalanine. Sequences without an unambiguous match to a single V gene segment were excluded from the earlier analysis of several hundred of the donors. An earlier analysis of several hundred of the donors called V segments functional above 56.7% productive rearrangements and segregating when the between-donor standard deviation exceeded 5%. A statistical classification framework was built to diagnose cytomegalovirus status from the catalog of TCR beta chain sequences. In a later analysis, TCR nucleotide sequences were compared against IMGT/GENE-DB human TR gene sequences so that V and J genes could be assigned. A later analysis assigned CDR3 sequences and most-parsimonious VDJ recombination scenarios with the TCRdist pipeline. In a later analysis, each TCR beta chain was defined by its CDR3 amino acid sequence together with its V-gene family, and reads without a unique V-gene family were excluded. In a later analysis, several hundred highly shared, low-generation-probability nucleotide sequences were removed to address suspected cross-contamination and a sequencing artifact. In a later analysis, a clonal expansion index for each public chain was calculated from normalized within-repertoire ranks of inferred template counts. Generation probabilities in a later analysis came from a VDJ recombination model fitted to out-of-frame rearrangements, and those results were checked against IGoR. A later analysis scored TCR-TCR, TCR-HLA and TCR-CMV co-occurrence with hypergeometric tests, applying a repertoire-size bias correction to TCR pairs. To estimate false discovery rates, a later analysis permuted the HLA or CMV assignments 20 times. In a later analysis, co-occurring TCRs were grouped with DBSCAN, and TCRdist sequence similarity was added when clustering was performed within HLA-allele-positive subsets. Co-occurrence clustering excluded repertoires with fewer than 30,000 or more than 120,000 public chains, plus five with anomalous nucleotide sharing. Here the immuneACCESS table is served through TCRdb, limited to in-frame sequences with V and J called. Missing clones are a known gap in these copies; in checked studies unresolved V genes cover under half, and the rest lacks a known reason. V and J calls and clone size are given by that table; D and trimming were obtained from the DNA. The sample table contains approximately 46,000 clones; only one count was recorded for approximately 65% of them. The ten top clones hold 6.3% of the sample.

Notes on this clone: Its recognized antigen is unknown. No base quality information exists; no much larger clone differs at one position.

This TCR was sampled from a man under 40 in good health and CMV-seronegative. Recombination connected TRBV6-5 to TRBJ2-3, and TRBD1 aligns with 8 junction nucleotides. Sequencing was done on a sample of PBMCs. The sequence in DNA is TGTGCCAGCAGTTACGCAAGGACAGGGAGCACAGATACGCAGTATTTT. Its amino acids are CASSYARTGSTDTQYF.